Below, 19 T cell receptor beta chains from the same sample are listed, as sequenced in a study of OX40 agonist ivuxolimab in advanced cancers. The data were produced by immunoSEQ multiplex PCR, yet TCRdb's version contains in-frame clones alone and is incomplete. Among about 100,000 clones listed, about 90% were seen once. Material: CD4+ or CD8+ T cells sorted from blood, obtained in a trial of the OX40 agonist ivuxolimab. The receptors here all came from an adult with an advanced solid tumor such as melanoma, head and neck, liver or kidney cancer.

The chain joins TRBV7-2 to TRBJ2-7; TRBD2 matches 7 bases. This CDR3 region has 14 residues. V dropped 1 base and J dropped 7; count of bases not matched to a gene: 7. Germline V gene sequence: CDR1 SGHTA, CDR2 FQGNSA. In DNA form, the CDR3 reads TGTGCCAGCAGCTTAGGCGGGGGTCCGGGGGAGCAGTACTTC. It is translated as CASSLGGGPGEQYF.

The gene calls are TRBV19 and TRBJ2-4; 11 nucleotides align to TRBD1. V lost 3 bases, J lost 1 base, and 8 bases stayed unmatched. CDR3 length: 18 amino acids. Germline-derived CDR1 and CDR2 are LNHDA and SQIVND (reference sequence). The CDR3 coding sequence is TGTGCCAGTAGTATGGGGGACAGGGGGAGGATGGCCAAAAACATTCAGTACTTC. Its translation: CASSMGDRGRMAKNIQYF. The complete variable domain, with remaining parts taken from reference TRBV19 and TRBJ2-4, reads DGGITQSPKYLFRKEGQNVTLSCEQNLNHDAMYWYRQDPGQGLRLIYYSQIVNDFQKGDIAEGYSVSREKKESFPLTVTSAQKNPTAFYLCASSMGDRGRMAKNIQYFGAGTRLSVL.

This clone was counted once. The chain recombines TRBV14 with TRBJ2-1, with 8 bases that match TRBD2. The J segment lost 8 bases and the V segment lost 0 bases, leaving 9 bases of the junction unmatched. CDR3 length equals 16 residues. Germline V lookup: CDR1 SGHDN, CDR2 FVKESK. DNA for the CDR3: TGTGCCAGCAGCCAAGAACAACTAGCGGATTGGGATGAGCAGTTCTTC. It specifies CASSQEQLADWDEQFF.

This chain connects TRBV12-5 to TRBJ1-1; D remains ambiguous. From germline, CDR1 is LGHNT and CDR2 FRNRAP. This CDR3 has 19 residues. V dropped 2 bases and J dropped 0 bases, with 22 bases sitting between them. The CDR3 loop reads CASGLTARGLQPMNTEAFF. CDR3 sequence (DNA): TGTGCTAGTGGTTTGACAGCACGAGGACTCCAACCAATGAACACTGAAGCTTTCTTT.

The rearrangement links TRBV7-9 to TRBJ1-5; D remains ambiguous. This CDR3 spans 15 amino acids. Trimming took 3 bases from V and 7 from J, leaving 16 bases between them. The V gene's germline CDR1 is SEHNR and CDR2 FQNEAQ (reference sequence). The CDR3, as DNA: TGTGCCAGCAGCTTCGGCGGGATAGCCGGGCAGCCCCAGCATTTT. It codes for CASSFGGIAGQPQHF. The full variable domain, with the rest looked up from reference TRBV7-9 and TRBJ1-5, is DTGVSQNPRHKITKRGQNVTFRCDPISEHNRLYWYRQTLGQGPEFLTYFQNEAQLEKSRLLSDRFSAERPKGSFSTLEIQRTEQGDSAMYLCASSFGGIAGQPQHFGDGTRLSIL.

This chain's CDR3 is CASSLPGELFF. The CDR3 coding sequence is TGTGCCAGCAGCTTACCCGGGGAGCTGTTTTTT. The chain links TRBV7-9 to TRBJ2-2, with D hard to call. This CDR3 contains 11 residues. V was clipped by 2 bases and J by 6 bases, with 1 base between them. Per the germline V gene, CDR1 is SEHNR and CDR2 is FQNEAQ (reference sequence). Using reference TRBV7-9 and TRBJ2-2 for the parts outside the CDR3, the full variable domain is DTGVSQNPRHKITKRGQNVTFRCDPISEHNRLYWYRQTLGQGPEFLTYFQNEAQLEKSRLLSDRFSAERPKGSFSTLEIQRTEQGDSAMYLCASSLPGELFFGEGSRLTVL.

V and J are TRBV19 and TRBJ1-6; TRBD1 might be the D (6 bases). V shed 1 base and J shed 9 bases, with 16 bases lying between them. The CDR3 contains 16 residues. Germline V lookup: CDR1 LNHDA, CDR2 SQIVND (reference sequence). The CDR3 bases are TGTGCCAGTAGTATAGGCCTAACAGGGAGGCGTTCACCCCTCCACTTT. Translated: CASSIGLTGRRSPLHF. Drawing the rest from reference TRBV19 and TRBJ1-6, the complete variable domain is DGGITQSPKYLFRKEGQNVTLSCEQNLNHDAMYWYRQDPGQGLRLIYYSQIVNDFQKGDIAEGYSVSREKKESFPLTVTSAQKNPTAFYLCASSIGLTGRRSPLHFGNGTRLTVT.

The chain is built from TRBV6-1 and TRBJ2-5; the D gene is possibly TRBD1 (5 bases). Trimming removed 3 bases from V and 8 bases from J, with 13 bases in between. This CDR3 is 13 amino acids long. Germline V gene data show CDR1 as MNHNS and CDR2 as SASEGT. The CDR3 reads CASSDPLGATQYF. The CDR3 region has the DNA TGTGCCAGCAGTGATCCTCTTGGGGCTACCCAGTACTTC.

The V and J genes are TRBV11-2 and TRBJ1-1; no reliable D call. This CDR3 contains 14 residues. CDR1 and CDR2 (germline): SGHAT, FQNNGV. Between the trimmed V and J ends, which lost 5 bases and 1 base, there was a span of 11 bases. CDR3 residues: CASSPEVSNTEAFF. CDR3 coding DNA: TGTGCCAGCAGCCCAGAGGTCTCGAACACTGAAGCTTTCTTT. Supplemented by reference TRBV11-2 and TRBJ1-1, the full variable domain reads EAGVAQSPRYKIIEKRQSVAFWCNPISGHATLYWYQQILGQGPKLLIQFQNNGVVDDSQLPKDRFSAERLKGVDSTLKIQPAKLEDSAVYLCASSPEVSNTEAFFGQGTRLTVV.

The rearrangement links TRBV19 to TRBJ2-3; D gene ambiguous. The CDR3 extends over 14 amino acids. Germline CDR1 LNHDA, CDR2 SQIVND (reference sequence). V lost 0 bases to trimming and J lost 4 bases, with 8 bases between them. The DNA of the CDR3 is TGTGCCAGTAGTATAGATTTGGCGGCAGATACGCAGTATTTT. Its protein product is CASSIDLAADTQYF.

The chain is built from TRBV30 and TRBJ1-5; D gene ambiguous. The length of the CDR3 is 13 residues. Germline CDR1 reads GTSNPN; CDR2 reads SVGIG (reference sequence). V lost 0 bases and J lost 2, with 5 bases in between. The CDR3 sequence: CAWSVRGNQPQHF. The CDR3 coding sequence is TGTGCCTGGAGTGTCCGGGGCAATCAGCCCCAGCATTTT.

J is TRBJ2-1 and V is TRBV7-3, with TRBD2 matching 9 bases. V trimming: 5 bases; J trimming: 10 bases; junction bases outside the gene matches: 3. The CDR3 is made up of 12 amino acids. In germline, CDR1 is SGHTA, CDR2 FQGTGA. The chain's CDR3 is CASSPSGDEQFF. The CDR3 DNA follows: TGTGCCAGCAGCCCTAGCGGGGACGAGCAGTTCTTC.

This chain uses TRBV4-3 with TRBJ1-6, with D hard to call. Looked up from germline, CDR1 is LGHNA and CDR2 is YSLEER. The germline V and J ends were trimmed by 5 bases and 7 bases, with 9 bases remaining between them. The CDR3 has 13 amino acids. CDR3 sequence reads: CASSGTENSPLHF. CDR3 nucleotide sequence: TGCGCCAGCAGCGGAACGGAGAATTCACCCCTCCACTTT.

About this clone: A junction boundary mismatches the germline segment, possibly from a read error. V and J are TRBV20-1 and TRBJ2-1; D might be TRBD1 or TRBD2, each matching 5 bases. The germline gives CDR1 DFQATT, CDR2 SNEGSKA (reference sequence). This CDR3 spans 11 amino acids. The CDR3 nucleotides read TGCAGTGCTTGGGACGGCCCGCCTATGATCTTC. Translation gives CSAWDGPPMIF.

The genes are TRBV29-1 and TRBJ2-1; D is unresolved. The V and J ends lost 6 bases and 1 base respectively, with 13 bases between them. CDR1 is SQVTM and CDR2 is ANQGSEA in the germline V gene. The CDR3 is 14 residues long. The CDR3 region is CSVGIPLSYNEQFF. CDR3 nucleotides: TGCAGCGTGGGAATCCCCCTTTCCTACAATGAGCAGTTCTTC.

The genes are TRBV28 and TRBJ1-5; D not certain. The CDR3 loop spans 13 amino acids. V lost 7 bases to trimming and J lost 5 bases, with 12 bases between them. The germline CDR1 and CDR2 sequences are MDHEN and SYDVKM. The CDR3 reads CASNTVRDQPQHF. CDR3 nucleotide sequence: TGTGCCAGCAATACAGTCAGAGATCAGCCCCAGCATTTT.

Here the CDR3 reads CAISDGSSGNTIYF. CDR3 nucleotide sequence: TGTGCCATCAGTGACGGAAGCTCTGGAAACACCATATATTTT. J is TRBJ1-3 and V is TRBV10-3, with D unresolved. The ends were cut back, 3 bases at V and 0 bases at J, with 6 bases in the middle. The CDR3 covers 14 residues. CDR1 is ENHRY and CDR2 is SYGVKD in the germline V gene.

This chain joins TRBV7-2 and TRBJ1-5, with a weak D call TRBD1 (5 bases). Trimming took 1 base from V and 1 from J, leaving 8 bases between them. Germline V gene sequence: CDR1 SGHTA, CDR2 FQGNSA. The CDR3 is 15 amino acids. Here the CDR3 DNA reads TGTGCCAGCAGCTTAGGGCAGGGAAGCAATCAGCCCCAGCATTTT. It encodes CASSLGQGSNQPQHF.

This chain uses TRBV19 with TRBJ1-4; TRBD1 is a possible D gene (6 bases). The CDR3 has 13 amino acids. Germline V CDR1 and CDR2: LNHDA, SQIVND (reference sequence). V was cut by 3 bases and J by 7 bases, with 9 bases left in between. CDR3 in amino acids: CASSMAGAEKLFF. DNA for the CDR3: TGTGCCAGTAGTATGGCAGGGGCTGAAAAACTGTTTTTT.